The 27 T cell receptor beta chains below come from one sample, sequenced in a study of T cell repertoires in cytomegalovirus infection. One entry per CDR3 protein, called by TCRdb with MiXCR from the reads. The sample holds under 600,000 distinct CDR3 sequences, more than 15% seen once. Material: CD8+ T cells from PBMCs. The source is a human donor in good health (CMV status not recorded). Some clones in this sample may be carry-over from other donors' samples.

This clonotype was counted many times. The rearrangement uses TRBV7-9 and TRBJ1-2; D unresolved. V dropped 5 bases and J dropped 5 bases, with 15 bases sitting between them. The CDR3 consists of 14 residues. Germline lookup yields CDR1 SEHNR and CDR2 FQNEAQ (reference sequence). The CDR3 protein is CASSPPWEPYGYTF. CDR3 bases: TGTGCCAGCAGCCCCCCCTGGGAGCCATATGGCTACACCTTC.

J is TRBJ2-1 and V is TRBV19, with D perhaps TRBD1 or TRBD2 (5 bases each). V gave up 9 bases and J gave up 9 bases, with 12 bases separating them. Germline V gene lookup returns CDR1 LNHDA and CDR2 SQIVND (reference sequence). The CDR3 sequence is 11 residues long. Here the CDR3 reads CASHEGLEQFF. The CDR3 region has the DNA TGTGCCAGCCACGAGGGGCTTGAGCAGTTCTTC.

This clonotype came up a few times. This chain joins TRBV24-1 and TRBJ1-5, with D maybe TRBD1 (5 bases). V was trimmed by 6 bases and J by 9 bases, leaving 17 bases between them. This CDR3 spans 14 amino acids. The germline CDR1 and CDR2 sequences are KGHDR and SFDVKD. In DNA form, the CDR3 reads TGTGCCACCAGTCAGGAGGGGCACTCCCCGCCCCAGCATTTT. Translation gives CATSQEGHSPPQHF.

This clonotype was recorded many times. This CDR3 reads CASSFRQLETQYF. CDR3 DNA: TGTGCCAGCAGCTTCAGACAGCTAGAGACCCAGTACTTC. The V gene is TRBV11-2, the J gene TRBJ2-5, with a weak D call TRBD1 (5 bases). The germline CDR1 and CDR2 sequences are SGHAT and FQNNGV. The CDR3 sequence is 13 residues long. V lost 3 bases and J lost 4, with 9 bases in between.

The V call is TRBV12-3 or TRBV12-4, the J call TRBJ1-2, with 9 bases aligning to TRBD1. This CDR3 comprises 12 residues. V gave up 5 bases and J gave up 10 bases; unmatched junction bases: 5. The CDR3: CASSGDREAYTF. CDR3 sequence (DNA): TGTGCCAGCAGTGGGGACAGGGAAGCCTACACCTTC.

This clonotype was counted between two and nine times. The chain couples TRBV6-1 to TRBJ1-6, with 8 bases aligning to TRBD1. The V and J ends lost 1 base and 7 bases, in that order; junction bases with no gene match: 3. The CDR3 length is 15 residues. Germline V gene data show CDR1 as MNHNS and CDR2 as SASEGT. CDR3 DNA sequence: TGTGCCAGCAGTGAAGTTGGGACAGGCAATTCACCCCTCCACTTT. It encodes CASSEVGTGNSPLHF.

There are many counts of this clonotype. The J gene is TRBJ2-5, the V gene TRBV29-1; 10 nucleotides match TRBD2. This CDR3 contains 17 residues. Germline loops: CDR1 SQVTM, CDR2 ANQGSEA. With V trimmed by 2 bases and J by 2 bases, 11 bases remained unmatched. CDR3 in amino acids: CSVEMGVGTSAQETQYF. The CDR3 DNA sequence: TGCAGCGTTGAAATGGGGGTTGGGACTAGCGCGCAAGAGACCCAGTACTTC.

This chain uses TRBV6-5 with TRBJ1-1; D not resolved. The V gene's germline CDR1 is MNHEY and CDR2 SVGAGI. V lost 2 bases and J 0 bases, leaving 7 bases between the germline ends. The CDR3 runs to 14 residues. In nucleotides, the CDR3 is TGTGCCAGCAGTTACGCGAGTATGAACACTGAAGCTTTCTTT. Translated: CASSYASMNTEAFF.

Only a few counts were recorded for this clonotype. This chain uses TRBV4-2 with TRBJ2-7, with D hard to call. V lost 0 bases and J 0 bases, leaving 6 bases between the germline ends. The CDR3 covers 14 residues. CDR1 is LGHNA and CDR2 is YNFKEQ in the germline V gene. As DNA, the CDR3 is TGTGCCAGCAGCCAAGAGGACGTCTCCTACGAGCAGTACTTC. The encoded protein is CASSQEDVSYEQYF.

This chain joins TRBV19 and TRBJ1-5, with TRBD1 matching 10 bases. The CDR3 loop spans 16 amino acids. J gave up 7 bases and V 1 base, and 7 bases lay outside the gene matches. Per the germline V gene, CDR1 is LNHDA and CDR2 is SQIVND (reference sequence). CDR3 amino acids: CASSIGDRGLGQPQHF. CDR3 in DNA: TGTGCCAGTAGTATAGGAGACAGGGGGCTGGGGCAGCCCCAGCATTTT.

In its sample, this clonotype was seen a few times. The chain has TRBV2 and TRBJ1-5; 8 bases align to TRBD1. This CDR3 contains 15 residues. J was trimmed by 3 bases and V by 6 bases; bases with no gene match: 7. In germline, CDR1 is SNHLY, CDR2 FYNNEI. This CDR3 reads CASSAWTGLNQPQHF. Written as DNA, the CDR3 is TGTGCCAGCAGCGCTTGGACAGGGCTCAATCAGCCCCAGCATTTT.

As to this clonotype: No conserved phenylalanine or tryptophan ends this CDR3, so it is likely a read error. Because the CDR3's place on the DNA is in doubt, the DNA is left out and the CDR3 is given as listed by TCRdb. The chain links TRBV5-6 to TRBJ2-1; no check of the table's D call, TRBD2, against the DNA was made. The germline V gene encodes CDR1 SGHDT and CDR2 YYEEEE. The CDR3 numbers 18 amino acids, ends counted. CDR3: CASSQFRPSGGLYNEQLL.

This clonotype was recorded many times. The V gene is TRBV2, the J gene TRBJ1-1; D is unclear. Germline V gene sequence: CDR1 SNHLY, CDR2 FYNNEI. Trimming left V 3 bases short and J 1 base short, with 18 bases between. The CDR3 covers 17 residues. The CDR3 is CASSDPGRNSPNTEAFF. The CDR3 coding sequence is TGTGCCAGCAGTGATCCCGGCAGGAACTCACCGAACACTGAAGCTTTCTTT.

With regard to this clonotype: Given the absence of the conserved phenylalanine or tryptophan at the CDR3 end, a read error is likely. The rearrangement joins TRBV20-1 to TRBJ2-1; D possibly corresponds to TRBD1 (6 bases). With 3 bases removed from V and 7 bases from J, the gap between germline ends came to 13 bases. Germline-derived CDR1 and CDR2 are DFQATT and SNEGSKA (reference sequence). The CDR3 runs 13 residues. The CDR3 DNA reads as TGCAGTGCTAGCCGCAGGGGTAGGAATGAGCAGTTCTTA. Protein product: CSASRRGRNEQFL.

The chain is built from TRBV28 and TRBJ1-3; no clear D gene. The CDR3 is 15 amino acids. V was clipped by 8 bases and J by 11 bases, with 25 bases between them. Germline assignment: CDR1 MDHEN and CDR2 SYDVKM. This chain's CDR3 is CASVPRAASQQSIYF. In DNA form, the CDR3 reads TGTGCCAGCGTACCTCGGGCGGCATCCCAACAATCCATATATTTT.

This clonotype was counted between two and nine times. The chain carries TRBV6-8 and TRBJ2-3; 8 bases are shared with TRBD2. After removal of 3 bases from V and 0 bases from J, the junction contained 8 bases not matched to a gene. Germline V gene lookup returns CDR1 MNHGY and CDR2 SAAAGT. The CDR3 has 17 residues. In nucleotides, the CDR3 is TGTGCCAGCAGTTATATAAATAGCGGGACGAGCACAGATACGCAGTATTTT. The encoded protein is CASSYINSGTSTDTQYF.

This clonotype was seen more than once but under ten times. V usage is TRBV29-1 and J usage is TRBJ1-4; D is ambiguous. The V and J ends lost 3 bases and 8 bases respectively, with 16 bases between them. This CDR3 region has 14 residues. Germline CDR1 reads SQVTM; CDR2 reads ANQGSEA. The CDR3 DNA follows: TGCAGCGTTGAGTGGGGTACCATTGGCGAAAAACTGTTTTTT. Encoded protein: CSVEWGTIGEKLFF. The variable domain in full, with the rest retrieved from reference TRBV29-1 and TRBJ1-4, is SAVISQKPSRDICQRGTSLTIQCQVDSQVTMMFWYRQQPGQSLTLIATANQGSEATYESGFVIDKFPISRPNLTFSTLTVSNMSPEDSSIYLCSVEWGTIGEKLFFGSGTQLSVL.

This clonotype was seen more than once but under ten times. V usage is TRBV4-1 and J usage is TRBJ2-7; 10 nucleotides agree with TRBD1. Germline V lookup: CDR1 MGHRA, CDR2 YSYEKL. J was trimmed by 3 bases and V by 1 base; bases with no gene match: 6. CDR3 length: 16 amino acids. This chain's CDR3 is CASSQGGGQGVYEQYF. The CDR3 DNA follows: TGCGCCAGCAGCCAAGGGGGAGGACAGGGGGTCTACGAGCAGTACTTC.

The CDR3: CATSRGTSEAYEQYF. CDR3 nucleotides: TGTGCCACCAGCAGAGGGACTAGCGAAGCCTACGAGCAGTACTTC. This chain joins TRBV15 and TRBJ2-7; TRBD2 agrees at 9 bases. The CDR3 spans 15 residues. From germline, CDR1 is LNHNV and CDR2 YYDKDF (reference sequence). J gave up 2 bases and V 1 base, and 3 bases lay outside the gene matches.

Concerning this clonotype itself: A read error may explain this, as a much larger clone is one base away. Because it lacks the conserved phenylalanine or tryptophan at the end, this CDR3 is likely a read error. This CDR3 reads CASSLPGGYTGELFL. The CDR3 DNA reads TGCGCCAGCAGCCTCCCCGGTGGCTACACCGGGGAGCTGTTTCTT. The chain joins TRBV4-1 to TRBJ2-2; no clear D. Germline CDR1 is MGHRA and CDR2 is YSYEKL. The CDR3 contains 15 residues. V was clipped by 4 bases and J by 3 bases, with 12 bases between them.

This clonotype was found many times. J is TRBJ2-7 and V is TRBV4-1; D is unresolved. Trimming shortened V by 0 bases and J by 2 bases, and 17 bases separated the two germline ends. CDR1 and CDR2 from the germline V gene are MGHRA and YSYEKL. The CDR3 consists of 17 residues. DNA for the CDR3: TGCGCCAGCAGCCAAGATAGTACCCGAAGAAGCGCCTACGAGCAGTACTTC. Encoded protein: CASSQDSTRRSAYEQYF.

The genes are TRBV10-2 and TRBJ1-4; 10 bases align to TRBD1. Germline trimming cut 2 bases from V and 7 bases from J; bases unmatched to any gene: 7. CDR1 and CDR2 (germline): WSHSY, SAAADI. This CDR3 comprises 16 residues. The CDR3 is CASSEGTGVLGEKLFF. CDR3 bases: TGCGCCAGCAGTGAGGGGACAGGGGTTCTTGGTGAAAAACTGTTTTTT.

This clonotype appeared many times. This rearrangement joins TRBV7-9 to TRBJ2-5, with 10 bases fitting TRBD2. CDR3 length: 17 residues. CDR1 and CDR2 from the germline V gene are SEHNR and FQNEAQ (reference sequence). Germline trimming cut 3 bases from V and 1 base from J; bases unmatched to any gene: 8. The CDR3 DNA follows: TGTGCCAGCAGCTTCGTTTTCGGACTAGCGGTCCAAGAGACCCAGTACTTC. Translation gives CASSFVFGLAVQETQYF.

This clonotype was recorded at least ten times. The chain employs TRBV7-9 and TRBJ2-5; D uncertain. V was trimmed by 5 bases and J by 3 bases, leaving 13 bases between them. There are 14 residues in the CDR3. CDR1 and CDR2 (germline): SEHNR, FQNEAQ (reference sequence). CDR3 in DNA: TGTGCCAGCAGCCGGGTTTTAAGTGAAGAGACCCAGTACTTC. Protein product: CASSRVLSEETQYF.

The V and J genes are TRBV5-4 and TRBJ2-5; 7 nucleotides agree with TRBD2. V gave up 2 bases and J gave up 4 bases; unmatched junction bases: 8. Germline V gene data show CDR1 as SGHNT and CDR2 as YYREEE (reference sequence). This CDR3 region has 15 residues. The CDR3 DNA reads TGTGCCAGCAGCTTCCTTTTGACTAGCCGAGAGACCCAGTACTTC. Translated, it gives CASSFLLTSRETQYF.

This clonotype was seen ten or more times. The chain combines TRBV7-8 with TRBJ2-7; 9 bases are a match to TRBD1. The CDR3 has 15 residues. With V trimmed by 4 bases and J by 0 bases, 4 bases remained unmatched. Germline CDR1 SGHVS, CDR2 FQNEAQ. CDR3 sequence (DNA): TGTGCCAGCAGCTCCGGGACAGGGCGCTCCTACGAGCAGTACTTC. Amino acid sequence: CASSSGTGRSYEQYF. Using reference TRBV7-8 and TRBJ2-7 for the parts outside the CDR3, the full variable domain is GAGVSQSPRYKVAKRGQDVALRCDPISGHVSLFWYQQALGQGPEFLTYFQNEAQLDKSGLPSDRFFAERPEGSVSTLKIQRTQQEDSAVYLCASSSGTGRSYEQYFGPGTRLTVT.

The V and J genes are TRBV28 and TRBJ2-2; 14 bases fit TRBD2. The CDR3 is 18 amino acids. Unmatched junction bases numbered 11, after V lost 5 bases and J lost 6 bases. Germline V gene data show CDR1 as MDHEN and CDR2 as SYDVKM. CDR3 bases: TGTGCCAGCAGTGCCGTGGGACTAGCGGGAGATCGTCCCGGGGAGCTGTTTTTT. Translated: CASSAVGLAGDRPGELFF. Filled out from reference TRBV28 and TRBJ2-2, the complete variable domain reads DVKVTQSSRYLVKRTGEKVFLECVQDMDHENMFWYRQDPGLGLRLIYFSYDVKMKEKGDIPEGYSVSREKKERFSLILESASTNQTSMYLCASSAVGLAGDRPGELFFGEGSRLTVL.